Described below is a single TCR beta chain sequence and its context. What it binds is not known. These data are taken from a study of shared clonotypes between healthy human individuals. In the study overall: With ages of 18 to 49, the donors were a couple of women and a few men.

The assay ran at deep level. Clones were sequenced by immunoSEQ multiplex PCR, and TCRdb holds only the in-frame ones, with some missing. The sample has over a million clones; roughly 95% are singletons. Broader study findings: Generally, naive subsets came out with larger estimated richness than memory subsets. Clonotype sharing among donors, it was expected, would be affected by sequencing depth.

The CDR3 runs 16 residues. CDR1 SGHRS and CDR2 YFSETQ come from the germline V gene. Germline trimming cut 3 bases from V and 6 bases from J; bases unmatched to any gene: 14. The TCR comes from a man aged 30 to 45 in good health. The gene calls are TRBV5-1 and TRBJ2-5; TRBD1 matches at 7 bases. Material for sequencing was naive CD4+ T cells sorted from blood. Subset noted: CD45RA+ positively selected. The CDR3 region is CASSSDPGQTGQTQYF. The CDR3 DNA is TGCGCCAGCAGCTCAGACCCGGGACAGACGGGGCAGACCCAGTACTTC.